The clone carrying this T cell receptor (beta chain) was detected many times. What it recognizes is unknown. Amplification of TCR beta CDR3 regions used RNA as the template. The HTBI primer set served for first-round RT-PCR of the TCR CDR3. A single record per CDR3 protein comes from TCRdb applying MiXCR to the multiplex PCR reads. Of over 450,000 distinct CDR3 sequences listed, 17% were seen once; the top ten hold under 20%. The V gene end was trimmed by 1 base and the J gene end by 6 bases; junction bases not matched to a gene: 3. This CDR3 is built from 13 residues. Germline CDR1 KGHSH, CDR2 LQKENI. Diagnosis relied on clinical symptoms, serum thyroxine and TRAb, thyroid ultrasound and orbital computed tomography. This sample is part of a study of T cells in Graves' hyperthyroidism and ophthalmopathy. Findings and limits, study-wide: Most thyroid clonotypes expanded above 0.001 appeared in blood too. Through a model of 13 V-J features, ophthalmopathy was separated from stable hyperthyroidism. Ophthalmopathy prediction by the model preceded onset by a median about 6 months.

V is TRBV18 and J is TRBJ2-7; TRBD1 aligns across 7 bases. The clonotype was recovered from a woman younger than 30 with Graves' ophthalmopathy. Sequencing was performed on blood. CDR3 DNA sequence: TGTGCCAGCTCACCACAGGGGGCATCCGAGCAGTACTTC. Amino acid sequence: CASSPQGASEQYF.